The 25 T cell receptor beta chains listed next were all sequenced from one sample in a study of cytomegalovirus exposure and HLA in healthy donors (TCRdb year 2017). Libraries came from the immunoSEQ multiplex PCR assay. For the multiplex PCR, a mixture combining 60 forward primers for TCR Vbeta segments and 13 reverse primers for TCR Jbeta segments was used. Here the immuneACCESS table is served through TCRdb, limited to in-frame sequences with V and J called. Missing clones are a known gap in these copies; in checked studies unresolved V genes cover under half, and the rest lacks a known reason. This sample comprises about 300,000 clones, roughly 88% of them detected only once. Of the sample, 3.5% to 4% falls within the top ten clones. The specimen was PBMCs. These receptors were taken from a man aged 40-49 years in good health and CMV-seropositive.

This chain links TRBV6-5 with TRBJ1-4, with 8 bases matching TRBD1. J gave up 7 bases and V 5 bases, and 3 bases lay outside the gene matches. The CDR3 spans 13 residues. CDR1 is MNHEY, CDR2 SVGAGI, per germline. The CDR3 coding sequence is TGTGCCAGCAGTGCTGACAGGGGTGAAAAACTGTTTTTT. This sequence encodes CASSADRGEKLFF.

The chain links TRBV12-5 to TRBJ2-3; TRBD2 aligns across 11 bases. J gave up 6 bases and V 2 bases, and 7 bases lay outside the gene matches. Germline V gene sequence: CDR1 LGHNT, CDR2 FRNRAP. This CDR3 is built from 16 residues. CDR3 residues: CASGLTASGRRDTQYF. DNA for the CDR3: TGTGCTAGTGGTTTGACTGCTAGCGGGAGGAGGGATACGCAGTATTTT.

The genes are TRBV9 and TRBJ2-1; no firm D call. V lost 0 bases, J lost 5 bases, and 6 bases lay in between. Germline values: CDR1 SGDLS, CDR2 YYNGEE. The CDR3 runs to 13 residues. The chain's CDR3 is CASSVGPDNEQFF. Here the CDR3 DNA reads TGTGCCAGCAGCGTAGGTCCCGACAATGAGCAGTTCTTC.

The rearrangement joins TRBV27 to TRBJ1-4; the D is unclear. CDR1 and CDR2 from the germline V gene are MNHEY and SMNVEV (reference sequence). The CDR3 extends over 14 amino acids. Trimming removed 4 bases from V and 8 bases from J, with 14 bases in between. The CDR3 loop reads CASSWLGSREKLFF. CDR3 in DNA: TGTGCCAGCAGTTGGCTGGGCAGTCGAGAAAAACTGTTTTTT.

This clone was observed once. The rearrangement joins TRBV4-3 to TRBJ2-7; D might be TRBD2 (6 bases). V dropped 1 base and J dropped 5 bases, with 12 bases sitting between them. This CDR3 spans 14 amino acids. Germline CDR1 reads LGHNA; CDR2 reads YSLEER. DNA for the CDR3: TGCGCCAGCAGCCAAGGGGCTAGCGAGGACGAGCAGTACTTC. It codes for CASSQGASEDEQYF.

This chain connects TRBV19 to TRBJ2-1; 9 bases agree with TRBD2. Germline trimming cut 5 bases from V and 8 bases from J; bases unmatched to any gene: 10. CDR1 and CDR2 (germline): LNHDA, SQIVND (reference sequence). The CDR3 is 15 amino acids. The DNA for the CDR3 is TGTGCCAGTAGTCTAGGCGGGAGGGCCGGGGATGAGCAGTTCTTC. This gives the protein CASSLGGRAGDEQFF. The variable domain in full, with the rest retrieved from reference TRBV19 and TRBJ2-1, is DGGITQSPKYLFRKEGQNVTLSCEQNLNHDAMYWYRQDPGQGLRLIYYSQIVNDFQKGDIAEGYSVSREKKESFPLTVTSAQKNPTAFYLCASSLGGRAGDEQFFGPGTRLTVL.

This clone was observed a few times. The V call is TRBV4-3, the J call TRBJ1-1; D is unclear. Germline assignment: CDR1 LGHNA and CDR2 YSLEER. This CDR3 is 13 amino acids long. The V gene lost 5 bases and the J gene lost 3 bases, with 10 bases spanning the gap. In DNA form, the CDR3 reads TGCGCCAGCAGCACTTGGTCCCACACTGAAGCTTTCTTT. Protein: CASSTWSHTEAFF.

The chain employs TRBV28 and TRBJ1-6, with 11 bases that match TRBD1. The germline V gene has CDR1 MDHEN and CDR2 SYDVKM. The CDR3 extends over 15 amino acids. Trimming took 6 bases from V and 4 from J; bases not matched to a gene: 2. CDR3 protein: CASSRDRGYNSPLHF. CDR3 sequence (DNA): TGTGCCAGCAGCCGGGACAGGGGGTATAATTCACCCCTCCACTTT.

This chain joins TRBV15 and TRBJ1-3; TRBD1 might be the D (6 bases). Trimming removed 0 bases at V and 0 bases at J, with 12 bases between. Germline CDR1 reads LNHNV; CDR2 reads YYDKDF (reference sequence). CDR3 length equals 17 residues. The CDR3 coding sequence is TGTGCCACCAGCAGAGATCAGCGAGGGGGCTCTGGAAACACCATATATTTT. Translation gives CATSRDQRGGSGNTIYF. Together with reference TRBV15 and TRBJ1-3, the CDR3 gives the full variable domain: DAMVIQNPRYQVTQFGKPVTLSCSQTLNHNVMYWYQQKSSQAPKLLFHYYDKDFNNEADTPDNFQSRRPNTSFCFLDIRSPGLGDTAMYLCATSRDQRGGSGNTIYFGEGSWLTVV.

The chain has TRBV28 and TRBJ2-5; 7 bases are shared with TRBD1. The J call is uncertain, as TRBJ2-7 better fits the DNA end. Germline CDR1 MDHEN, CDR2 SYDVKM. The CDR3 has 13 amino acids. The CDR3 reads CASSSGDRYEQYF. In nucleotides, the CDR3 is TGTGCCAGCAGTTCTGGGGACAGATACGAGCAGTACTTC.

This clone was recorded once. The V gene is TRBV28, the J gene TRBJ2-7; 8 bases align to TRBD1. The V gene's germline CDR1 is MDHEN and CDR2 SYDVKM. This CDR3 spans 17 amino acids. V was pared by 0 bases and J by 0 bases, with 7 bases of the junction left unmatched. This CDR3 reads CASSLWMTGVSSYEQYF. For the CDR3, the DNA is TGTGCCAGCAGTTTATGGATGACAGGGGTAAGCTCCTACGAGCAGTACTTC.

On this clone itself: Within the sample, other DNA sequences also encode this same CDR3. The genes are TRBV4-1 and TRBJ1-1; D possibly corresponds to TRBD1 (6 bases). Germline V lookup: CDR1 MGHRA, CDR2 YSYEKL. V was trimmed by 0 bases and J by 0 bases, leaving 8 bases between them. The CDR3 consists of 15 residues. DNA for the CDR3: TGCGCCAGCAGCCAAGATAGGGGGTTGAACACTGAAGCTTTCTTT. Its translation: CASSQDRGLNTEAFF.

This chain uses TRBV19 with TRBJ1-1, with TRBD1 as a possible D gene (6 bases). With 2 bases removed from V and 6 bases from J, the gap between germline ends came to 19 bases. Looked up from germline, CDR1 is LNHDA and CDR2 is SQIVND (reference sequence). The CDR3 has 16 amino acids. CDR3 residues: CASSIKGQGRWAEAFF. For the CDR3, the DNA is TGTGCCAGTAGTATAAAAGGCCAGGGGCGATGGGCTGAAGCTTTCTTT.

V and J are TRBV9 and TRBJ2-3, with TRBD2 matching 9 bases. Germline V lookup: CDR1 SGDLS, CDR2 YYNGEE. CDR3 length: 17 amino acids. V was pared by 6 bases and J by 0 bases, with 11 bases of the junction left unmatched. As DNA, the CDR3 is TGTGCCAGCACCGGAGGGCGGGGGGGGTTTAGCACAGATACGCAGTATTTT. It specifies CASTGGRGGFSTDTQYF.

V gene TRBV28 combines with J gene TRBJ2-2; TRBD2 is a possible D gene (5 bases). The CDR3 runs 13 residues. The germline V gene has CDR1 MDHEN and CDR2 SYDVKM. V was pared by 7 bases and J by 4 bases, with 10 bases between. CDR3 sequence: CASTSRGTGELFF. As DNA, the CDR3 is TGTGCCAGCACGAGTCGGGGCACCGGGGAGCTGTTTTTT.

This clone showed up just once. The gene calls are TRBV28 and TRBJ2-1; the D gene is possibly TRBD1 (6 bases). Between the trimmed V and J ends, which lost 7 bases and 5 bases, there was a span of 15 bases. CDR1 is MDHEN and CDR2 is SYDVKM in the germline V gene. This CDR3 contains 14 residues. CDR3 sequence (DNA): TGTGCCAGCACATCAAGGACAGAACACAATGAGCAGTTCTTC. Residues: CASTSRTEHNEQFF.

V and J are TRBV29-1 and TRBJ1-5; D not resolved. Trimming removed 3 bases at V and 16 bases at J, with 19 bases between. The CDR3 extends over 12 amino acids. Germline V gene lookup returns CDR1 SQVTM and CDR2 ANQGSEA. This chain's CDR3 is CSVDGRKHPKHF. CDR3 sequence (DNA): TGCAGCGTTGACGGCAGGAAACACCCCAAACATTTT.

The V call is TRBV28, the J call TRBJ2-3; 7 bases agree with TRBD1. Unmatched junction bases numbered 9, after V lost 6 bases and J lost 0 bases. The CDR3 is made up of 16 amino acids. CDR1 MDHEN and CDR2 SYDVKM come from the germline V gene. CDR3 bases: TGTGCCAGCAGCGCCGGGACAGTAGCTAGCACAGATACGCAGTATTTT. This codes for CASSAGTVASTDTQYF.

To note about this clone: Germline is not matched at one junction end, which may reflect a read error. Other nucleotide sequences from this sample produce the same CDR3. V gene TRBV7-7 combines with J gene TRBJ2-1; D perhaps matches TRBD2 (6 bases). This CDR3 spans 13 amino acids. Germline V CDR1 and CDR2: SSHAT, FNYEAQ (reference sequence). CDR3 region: CASSPGTSNEQFF. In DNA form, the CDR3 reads TGTGCTAGCAGCCCTGGGACTTCAAATGAGCAGTTCTTC.

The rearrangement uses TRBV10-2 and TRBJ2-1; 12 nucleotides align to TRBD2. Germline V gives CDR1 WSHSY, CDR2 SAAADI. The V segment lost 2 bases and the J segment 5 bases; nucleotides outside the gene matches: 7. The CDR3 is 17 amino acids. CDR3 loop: CASSEKTSGRLHNEQFF. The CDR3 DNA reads TGCGCCAGCAGTGAGAAGACTAGCGGGAGATTACACAATGAGCAGTTCTTC.

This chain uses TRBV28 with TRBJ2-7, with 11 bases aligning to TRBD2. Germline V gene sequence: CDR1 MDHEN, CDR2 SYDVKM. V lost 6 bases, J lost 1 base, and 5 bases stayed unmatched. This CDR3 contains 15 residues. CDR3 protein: CASSPGLAVSYEQYF. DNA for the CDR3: TGTGCCAGCAGCCCGGGACTAGCGGTTTCCTACGAGCAGTACTTC.

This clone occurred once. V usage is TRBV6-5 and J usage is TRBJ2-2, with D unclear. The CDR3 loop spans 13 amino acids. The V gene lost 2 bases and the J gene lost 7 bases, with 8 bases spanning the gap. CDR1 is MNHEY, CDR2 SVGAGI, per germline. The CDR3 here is CASSYNSGGELFF. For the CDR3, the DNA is TGTGCCAGCAGTTACAACTCGGGCGGGGAGCTGTTTTTT.

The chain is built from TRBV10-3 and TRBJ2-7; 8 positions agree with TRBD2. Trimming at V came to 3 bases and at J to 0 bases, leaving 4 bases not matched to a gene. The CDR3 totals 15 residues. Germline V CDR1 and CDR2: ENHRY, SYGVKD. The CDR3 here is CAISETSGSSYEQYF. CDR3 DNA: TGTGCCATCAGTGAAACTAGCGGTAGCTCCTACGAGCAGTACTTC.

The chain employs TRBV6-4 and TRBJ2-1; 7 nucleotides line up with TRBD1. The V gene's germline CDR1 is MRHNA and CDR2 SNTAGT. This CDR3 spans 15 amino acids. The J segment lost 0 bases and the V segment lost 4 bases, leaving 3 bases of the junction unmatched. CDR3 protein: CASSVGQSSYNEQFF. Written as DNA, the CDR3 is TGTGCCAGCAGTGTGGGACAGAGCTCCTACAATGAGCAGTTCTTC.

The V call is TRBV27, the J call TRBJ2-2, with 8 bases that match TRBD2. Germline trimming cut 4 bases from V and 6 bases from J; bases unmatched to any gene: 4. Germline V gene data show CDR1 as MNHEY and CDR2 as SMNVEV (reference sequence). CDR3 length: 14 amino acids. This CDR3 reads CASSSGTRAGELFF. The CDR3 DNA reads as TGTGCCAGCAGTTCCGGGACTAGGGCCGGGGAGCTGTTTTTT.